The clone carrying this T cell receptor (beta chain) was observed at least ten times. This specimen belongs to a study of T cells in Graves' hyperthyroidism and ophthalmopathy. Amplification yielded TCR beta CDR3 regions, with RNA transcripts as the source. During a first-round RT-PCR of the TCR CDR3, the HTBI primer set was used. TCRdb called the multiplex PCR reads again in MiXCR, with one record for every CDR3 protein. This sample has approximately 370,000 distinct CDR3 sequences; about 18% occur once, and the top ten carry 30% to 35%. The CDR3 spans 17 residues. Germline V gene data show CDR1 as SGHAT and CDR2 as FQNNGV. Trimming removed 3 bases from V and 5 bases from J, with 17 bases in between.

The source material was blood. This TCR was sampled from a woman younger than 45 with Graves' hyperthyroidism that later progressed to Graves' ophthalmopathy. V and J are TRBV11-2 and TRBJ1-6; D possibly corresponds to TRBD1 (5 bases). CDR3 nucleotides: TGTGCCAGCAGCTTCCACGGGGAGGGGATCGATAATTCACCCCTCCACTTT. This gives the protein CASSFHGEGIDNSPLHF.